This T cell receptor beta chain was captured in a study of blood T cell repertoires in COVID-19. Study-level information: The United States, Italy and Spain supplied acute and convalescent COVID-19 samples.

Trimming took off 7 bases at V and 4 bases at J, with 13 bases between the two ends. CDR3 length equals 13 residues. Per germline, CDR1 SGHVS and CDR2 FQNEAQ. TCRdb keeps only in-frame clones here, not all; method: immunoSEQ multiplex PCR. The sample yields tens of thousands of clones, roughly 88% seen once. This rearrangement joins TRBV7-8 to TRBJ1-1; TRBD1 is a possible D gene (5 bases). The sample taken for sequencing was peripheral blood. The TCR comes from a human donor in a cohort sampled during active COVID-19. The CDR3 reads CASNPEGVTEAFF. The CDR3 region has the DNA TGTGCCAGCAACCCCGAAGGGGTCACTGAAGCTTTCTTT.